The present T cell receptor (beta chain) was sequenced within a study of blood T cell repertoires in COVID-19. For the study at large: Sites in the United States, Italy and Spain provided acute and convalescent COVID-19 samples.

In the source study's methods: Researchers report that nucleated cell counts were estimated from reference gene primer amplification. Method: immunoSEQ multiplex PCR; TCRdb's copy keeps in-frame clones and lacks some. V and J calls and clone size follow that table, whereas D and trimming were derived from the DNA. The sample includes about 94,000 clones, about 86% of them seen just once. The CDR3 has 16 residues. The ends were cut back, 0 bases at V and 3 bases at J, with 13 bases in the middle. Germline V gene lookup returns CDR1 SGDLS and CDR2 YYNGEE. Material for sequencing was peripheral blood. The sequence was collected from a man between 60 and 70 years old with acute or convalescent COVID-19. The J gene is TRBJ1-3, the V gene TRBV9; D not certain. The chain's CDR3 is CASSVGGGSLGNTIYF. CDR3 sequence (DNA): TGTGCCAGCAGCGTAGGAGGCGGAAGTCTTGGAAACACCATATATTTT.